The TCR beta chain under discussion was sequenced for a study of T-cell reconstitution after alpha-beta-depleted transplantation in children (dated by TCRdb to 2016 to 2017). Background on the whole study: T-cell immune reconstitution after TCRalphabeta/CD19-depleted allogeneic hematopoietic cell transplantation in children was quantitatively tracked in the study by means of TCR repertoire profiling.

This clonotype was detected many times. What this receptor recognizes is not known. Base qualities are not provided; no much larger clone lies one nucleotide away. Libraries were constructed by PCR. The listed sequencing device is Illumina HiSeq 2500. TCR libraries were prepared with molecular barcoding, using unique molecular identifiers to normalize TCRbeta repertoire quantification. TCRdb reprocessed the public reads (quality trimming at Q25 with fastp, clone calling with MiXCR) and kept in-frame beta chains. Entries are consolidated by CDR3 protein sequence, retaining the most common genes and DNA. The table for this sample lists more than 150,000 distinct CDR3 sequences; about 6.4% of them were counted only once. Over 2.5% of the sample lies in the top ten. V is clipped by 5 bases and J by 4 bases, and the sequence between their germline boundaries is 15 bases long. The germline V gene (reference sequence) supplies CDR1 DFQATT and CDR2 SNEGSKA. From the cysteine through the phenylalanine, the CDR3 covers 13 amino acids. Only the CDR3 DNA is retained, 39 bases long and in frame from the first base.

The rearrangement joined TRBV20-1 to TRBJ2-7; the D gene remains uncertain. This receptor was obtained from a human donor who donated a stem cell graft to a child with Wiskott-Aldrich syndrome. Here the sequenced sample was PBMCs from the stem cell graft donor, taken from the stem cell graft. For the CDR3, the sequence is CSASRPQAYEQYF. At the DNA level, the sequence is TGCAGTGCTTCCAGACCTCAAGCGTACGAGCAGTACTTC.